One T cell receptor beta chain is described in this entry. Its antigen remains unidentified. The sample originates from a study of T cell responses to AZD1222 COVID-19 vaccine. Study results and caveats: Donors in the cohort were predominantly white British and more often female, and clonal diversity was possibly underestimated. Reportedly, close to half of spike-specific TCRs are directed against unmutated variant regions.

Assay used: immunoSEQ multiplex PCR; TCRdb lists only in-frame clones, some missing. The repertoire holds about 130,000 clones, with approximately 85% as singletons. V was cut by 1 base and J by 5 bases, with 11 bases left in between. The CDR3 sequence is 14 residues long. Per the germline V gene, CDR1 is LGHDT and CDR2 is YNNKEL (reference sequence). The rearrangement links TRBV3-1 (or the pseudogene TRBV3-2) to TRBJ1-2; D might be TRBD1 (6 bases). This receptor was taken from an adult in good health. The sample here was peripheral blood, taken on day 0 of AZD1222 vaccination. This CDR3 reads CASSQVPGAYGYTF. CDR3 DNA: TGTGCCAGCAGCCAAGTTCCAGGGGCTTATGGCTACACCTTC.